The TCR beta chain under discussion was sequenced for a study of blood T cell repertoires in COVID-19. Study information: Acute and convalescent COVID-19 specimens originated in the United States, Italy and Spain. Sample material is recorded as cDNA or gDNA derived from T cells, B-cell-depleted T cells, or PBMCs.

Methods used by the authors: From reference gene primer amplification, estimates of nucleated cell counts were derived. TCRdb's copy holds only in-frame clones and misses some; the assay was immunoSEQ multiplex PCR. D and trimming were read from the DNA, whereas the V and J calls and clone size are those reported in that table. The sample has approximately 60,000 clones, around 80% seen once; the top ten hold 15% to 20%. The sequence was obtained from a man in his fifties or sixties with acute or convalescent COVID-19. Sequenced: peripheral blood.

The CDR3 loop reads CASSASPASGYTGELFF. The CDR3 DNA reads TGTGCCAGCAGCGCAAGTCCGGCTAGCGGATACACCGGGGAGCTGTTTTTT. The rearrangement uses TRBV9 and TRBJ2-2; 7 bases match TRBD2. This CDR3 has 17 residues. The V gene's germline CDR1 is SGDLS and CDR2 YYNGEE. With V trimmed by 3 bases and J by 3 bases, 11 bases remained unmatched.